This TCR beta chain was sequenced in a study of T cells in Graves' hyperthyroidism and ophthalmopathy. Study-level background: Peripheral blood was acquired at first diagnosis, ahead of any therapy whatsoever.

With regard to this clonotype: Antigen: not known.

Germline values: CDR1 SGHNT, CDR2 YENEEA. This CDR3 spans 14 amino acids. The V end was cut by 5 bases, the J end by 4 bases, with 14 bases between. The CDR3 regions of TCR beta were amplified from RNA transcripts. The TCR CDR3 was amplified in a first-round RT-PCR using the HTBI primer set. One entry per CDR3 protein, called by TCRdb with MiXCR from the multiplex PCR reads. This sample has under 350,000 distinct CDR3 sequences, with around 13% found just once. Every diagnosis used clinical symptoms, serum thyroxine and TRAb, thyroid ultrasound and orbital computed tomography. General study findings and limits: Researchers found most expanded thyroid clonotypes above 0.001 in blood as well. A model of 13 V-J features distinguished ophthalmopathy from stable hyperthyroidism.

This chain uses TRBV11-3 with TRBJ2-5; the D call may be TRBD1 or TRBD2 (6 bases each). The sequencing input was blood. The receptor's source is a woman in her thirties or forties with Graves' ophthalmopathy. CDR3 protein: CASSGGRGLETQYF. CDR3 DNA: TGTGCCAGCAGCGGGGGGCGAGGATTAGAGACCCAGTACTTC.